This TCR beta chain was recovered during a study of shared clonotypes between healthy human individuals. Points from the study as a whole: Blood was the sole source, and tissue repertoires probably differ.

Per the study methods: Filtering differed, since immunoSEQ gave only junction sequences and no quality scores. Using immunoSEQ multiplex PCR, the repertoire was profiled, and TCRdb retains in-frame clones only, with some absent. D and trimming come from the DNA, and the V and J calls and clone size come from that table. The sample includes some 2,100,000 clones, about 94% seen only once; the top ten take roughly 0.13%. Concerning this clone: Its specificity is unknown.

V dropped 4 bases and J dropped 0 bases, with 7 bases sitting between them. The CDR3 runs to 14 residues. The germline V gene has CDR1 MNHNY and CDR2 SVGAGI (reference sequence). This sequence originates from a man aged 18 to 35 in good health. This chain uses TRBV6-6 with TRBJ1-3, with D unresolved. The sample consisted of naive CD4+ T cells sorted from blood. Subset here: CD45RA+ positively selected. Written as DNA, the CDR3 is TGTGCCAGCAGTTCGGAATACTCTGGAAACACCATATATTTT. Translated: CASSSEYSGNTIYF.